The 16 T cell receptor beta chains reported below all come from one sample, sequenced in a study of cytomegalovirus exposure and HLA in healthy donors. The study ran its PCR with 60 Vbeta and 13 Jbeta primers. Sequencing used immunoSEQ multiplex PCR; TCRdb keeps in-frame clones, though not all of them. The data hold 150,000 to 200,000 clones, with around three quarters observed a single time. The sequencing sample was made of PBMCs. These receptors originate from a woman in her 30s in good health and CMV-seropositive.

This chain links TRBV7-8 with TRBJ2-1, with a possible D match to TRBD1 (6 bases). This CDR3 spans 15 amino acids. CDR1 and CDR2 (germline): SGHVS, FQNEAQ. Trimming took off 6 bases at V and 2 bases at J, with 14 bases between the two ends. CDR3 sequence (DNA): TGTGCCAGCAGTTATGGACAGCTGGCCTACAATGAGCAGTTCTTC. Encoded protein: CASSYGQLAYNEQFF.

This clone was observed a handful of times. The chain combines TRBV19 with TRBJ1-2, with a weak D call TRBD1 (6 bases). This CDR3 spans 15 amino acids. Germline CDR1 reads LNHDA; CDR2 reads SQIVND (reference sequence). The ends were cut back, 3 bases at V and 6 bases at J, with 17 bases in the middle. This CDR3 is CASSMTGRASNGYTF. For the CDR3, the DNA is TGTGCCAGTAGTATGACAGGCAGAGCATCCAATGGCTACACCTTC.

This chain links TRBV6-1 with TRBJ1-1; TRBD1 is a possible D gene (5 bases). The germline V and J ends were trimmed by 0 bases and 5 bases, with 10 bases remaining between them. Germline CDR1 and CDR2: MNHNS and SASEGT. This CDR3 contains 14 residues. Here the CDR3 DNA reads TGTGCCAGCAGTGAAGCGGCAGGGCGAACTGAAGCTTTCTTT. It specifies CASSEAAGRTEAFF.

The chain combines TRBV19 with TRBJ2-1; D not resolved. V shed 6 bases and J shed 1 base, with 4 bases lying between them. CDR3 length: 12 amino acids. Per the germline V gene, CDR1 is LNHDA and CDR2 is SQIVND (reference sequence). The CDR3 reads CASSRSYNEQFF. The CDR3 DNA reads as TGTGCCAGTAGCCGGTCCTACAATGAGCAGTTCTTC.

This chain links TRBV7-9 with TRBJ2-1; the match to TRBD2 covers 7 bases. Germline-derived CDR1 and CDR2 are SEHNR and FQNEAQ (reference sequence). V was clipped by 5 bases and J by 9 bases; unmatched bases: 4. CDR3 length: 12 amino acids. CDR3 in amino acids: CASSLGRVEQFF. The CDR3 coding sequence is TGTGCCAGCAGCCTAGGGAGGGTTGAGCAGTTCTTC.

The sample holds a few counts of this clone. As DNA, the CDR3 is TGCGCCAGCAGTGCCCTGGAGCAGAAAGAGACCCAGTACTTC. Amino acids: CASSALEQKETQYF. The chain employs TRBV10-2 and TRBJ2-5; D unclear. Germline V gives CDR1 WSHSY, CDR2 SAAADI. V was pared by 4 bases and J by 3 bases, with 12 bases between. The CDR3 runs to 14 residues.

Here the CDR3 reads CAWKTGSTQYF. The DNA for the CDR3 is TGTGCCTGGAAAACAGGATCGACCCAGTACTTC. This sequence joins TRBV30 and TRBJ2-5, with a weak D call TRBD1 (5 bases). V lost 4 bases and J lost 7, with 10 bases in between. Germline CDR1 GTSNPN, CDR2 SVGIG (reference sequence). This CDR3 is built from 11 residues.

The chain joins TRBV5-1 to TRBJ1-1; 10 bases align to TRBD1. With V trimmed by 3 bases and J by 4 bases, 12 bases remained unmatched. CDR3 size: 17 residues. Germline CDR1 is SGHRS and CDR2 is YFSETQ. The CDR3, as DNA: TGCGCCAGCAGCTACCCCCCGGGACAGGGGAAAGGCACTGAAGCTTTCTTT. Its translation is CASSYPPGQGKGTEAFF.

The chain carries TRBV14 and TRBJ1-4, with D hard to call. V gave up 1 base and J gave up 4 bases, with 10 bases separating them. This CDR3 has 15 amino acids. The germline CDR1 and CDR2 sequences are SGHDN and FVKESK. The CDR3 DNA reads TGTGCCAGCAGCCAAGGGACTGGATTTAATGAAAAACTGTTTTTT. Amino acid sequence: CASSQGTGFNEKLFF.

This chain links TRBV28 with TRBJ1-2; 7 bases map to TRBD1. The CDR3 is made up of 16 amino acids. Germline V gives CDR1 MDHEN, CDR2 SYDVKM. V lost 6 bases, J lost 8 bases, and 18 bases stayed unmatched. In DNA form, the CDR3 reads TGTGCCAGCAGGCCGGGCGGGACAGCTCGGTTGGCCGGCTACACCTTC. Translating gives CASRPGGTARLAGYTF.

V is TRBV30 and J is TRBJ2-3; 10 bases are shared with TRBD2. Looked up from germline, CDR1 is GTSNPN and CDR2 is SVGIG (reference sequence). V dropped 2 bases and J dropped 5; count of bases not matched to a gene: 4. CDR3 length: 14 amino acids. The CDR3 loop reads CAWSLAGVGDTQYF. The CDR3 region has the DNA TGTGCCTGGAGTCTAGCGGGAGTTGGAGATACGCAGTATTTT.

The rearrangement uses TRBV18 and TRBJ2-5; possibly TRBD1 for D (5 bases). With 0 bases removed from V and 2 bases from J, the gap between germline ends came to 22 bases. Looked up from germline, CDR1 is KGHSH and CDR2 is LQKENI. The CDR3 has 19 residues. CDR3 protein: CASSPPSDPGIRPQETQYF. CDR3 nucleotides: TGTGCCAGCTCACCACCGTCAGACCCAGGGATCCGGCCTCAAGAGACCCAGTACTTC.

Comments on this clone: Other DNA sequences within the sample encode an identical CDR3. The rearrangement uses TRBV9 and TRBJ1-6; maybe TRBD1 (5 bases). V lost 4 bases and J 7 bases, leaving 15 bases between the germline ends. CDR1 is SGDLS, CDR2 YYNGEE, per germline. The CDR3 contains 15 residues. The CDR3 region has the DNA TGTGCCAGCAGCCCTCGTGGGGGGGGGAATTCACCCCTCCACTTT. Protein product: CASSPRGGGNSPLHF.

The chain is built from TRBV5-1 and TRBJ2-7; weak D call: TRBD1 (5 bases). The CDR3 spans 13 residues. From germline, CDR1 is SGHRS and CDR2 YFSETQ. Trimming removed 4 bases from V and 5 bases from J, with 13 bases in between. The CDR3 loop is CASSGHPGDEQYF. CDR3 in DNA: TGCGCCAGCAGCGGACACCCTGGAGACGAGCAGTACTTC.

J is TRBJ1-1 and V is TRBV6-5; 7 bases are shared with TRBD1. Looked up from germline, CDR1 is MNHEY and CDR2 is SVGAGI. The CDR3 length is 13 residues. V was pared by 6 bases and J by 4 bases, with 5 bases of the junction left unmatched. CDR3 loop: CASSRQGGTEAFF. The CDR3 bases are TGTGCCAGCAGCCGACAGGGTGGCACTGAAGCTTTCTTT.

The chain recombines TRBV5-1 with TRBJ2-5, with 7 bases matching TRBD2. CDR1 and CDR2 (germline): SGHRS, YFSETQ. This CDR3 contains 15 residues. Losses at the gene ends were 2 bases for V and 5 bases for J; bases not matched to a gene: 9. CDR3 region: CASSLGGSPGETQYF. The DNA of the CDR3 is TGCGCCAGCAGCTTAGGCGGGAGCCCCGGGGAGACCCAGTACTTC.